These 25 T cell receptor beta chains originate from one sample sequenced in a study of early T cells in non-severe SARS-CoV-2 infection. Each CDR3 protein is one row after TCRdb ran MiXCR on the 5' RACE reads. Here the sample spans around 21,000 distinct CDR3 sequences, under 5% being singletons. Input material: whole blood. The receptor set was obtained from an adult who was a healthcare worker with PCR-confirmed SARS-CoV-2 infection or an uninfected control (not recorded which).

This clonotype was found many times. The rearrangement uses TRBV19 and TRBJ2-5, with a tentative D call TRBD2 (5 bases). This CDR3 is 15 amino acids long. The germline gives CDR1 LNHDA, CDR2 SQIVND (reference sequence). The V gene lost 7 bases and the J gene lost 3 bases, with 18 bases spanning the gap. DNA for the CDR3: TGTGCCAGTAAAGCGGCTGGATATAGGGAAGAGACCCAGTACTTC. Its translation is CASKAAGYREETQYF.

V gene TRBV20-1 combines with J gene TRBJ2-1, with TRBD2 as a possible D gene (5 bases). Germline loops: CDR1 DFQATT, CDR2 SNEGSKA (reference sequence). CDR3 length: 12 residues. Trimming removed 4 bases at V and 5 bases at J, with 9 bases between. The CDR3 DNA reads as TGCAGTGCTAAAGCGGTGAACAATGAGCAGTTCTTC. It specifies CSAKAVNNEQFF.

This clonotype is labeled medium-sized. The V and J genes are TRBV19 and TRBJ2-7, with D hard to call. Germline lookup yields CDR1 LNHDA and CDR2 SQIVND (reference sequence). The CDR3 is made up of 12 amino acids. The ends were cut back, 10 bases at V and 7 bases at J, with 17 bases in the middle. This chain's CDR3 is CATGEPLGEQYF. The CDR3 DNA sequence: TGTGCCACCGGCGAACCGCTTGGGGAGCAGTACTTC.

V is TRBV4-1 and J is TRBJ2-3; 10 nucleotides line up with TRBD2. The CDR3 consists of 16 residues. Trimming cost V 1 base and J 1 base; bases outside gene matches: 2. Germline V lookup: CDR1 MGHRA, CDR2 YSYEKL. The CDR3 DNA follows: TGCGCCAGCAGCCAAGGTCTAGCGGGGGGCACAGATACGCAGTATTTT. Its translation is CASSQGLAGGTDTQYF.

The chain couples TRBV12-3 or TRBV12-4 to TRBJ1-5, with D possibly matching TRBD1 (6 bases). The CDR3 totals 13 residues. V was trimmed by 7 bases and J by 4 bases, leaving 11 bases between them. In DNA form, the CDR3 reads TGTGCCAGCACCCTCGGACAGAATCAGCCCCAGCATTTT. Amino acids: CASTLGQNQPQHF.

This clonotype occurred many times. This chain uses TRBV10-3 with TRBJ1-2, with TRBD1 identical over 8 bases. The CDR3 has 14 residues. J was trimmed by 7 bases and V by 6 bases; bases with no gene match: 10. Germline CDR1 is ENHRY and CDR2 is SYGVKD. This chain's CDR3 is CAIRAPGGAVGYTF. CDR3 in DNA: TGTGCCATCAGAGCCCCAGGGGGCGCGGTTGGCTACACCTTC.

The chain is built from TRBV7-9 and TRBJ2-5; weak D call: TRBD2 (6 bases). The V gene lost 5 bases and the J gene lost 0 bases, with 10 bases spanning the gap. The CDR3 covers 14 residues. Looked up from germline, CDR1 is SEHNR and CDR2 is FQNEAQ (reference sequence). This CDR3 is CASSRRLDQETQYF. CDR3 nucleotides: TGTGCCAGCAGCAGGCGACTAGACCAAGAGACCCAGTACTTC.

In its sample, this clonotype ranks as medium-sized (0.01 to 0.1%). This chain uses TRBV6-6 with TRBJ2-5; D is undetermined. This CDR3 has 14 residues. V was cut by 5 bases and J by 0 bases, with 10 bases left in between. Germline loops: CDR1 MNHNY, CDR2 SVGAGI (reference sequence). CDR3 sequence reads: CASSRPGNQETQYF. DNA for the CDR3: TGTGCCAGCAGTAGACCAGGAAACCAAGAGACCCAGTACTTC.

In this sample, this clonotype turned up many times. The chain has TRBV5-1 and TRBJ2-5; no clear D. The germline CDR1 and CDR2 sequences are SGHRS and YFSETQ. This CDR3 contains 14 residues. V was cut by 2 bases and J by 2 bases, with 10 bases left in between. The CDR3 protein is CASSLKGPQETQYF. The CDR3 DNA is TGCGCCAGCAGCTTAAAGGGTCCTCAAGAGACCCAGTACTTC.

This clonotype has ten or more counts. The chain joins TRBV6-5 to TRBJ2-3; TRBD1 is a possible D gene (6 bases). This CDR3 comprises 18 residues. Germline V gene lookup returns CDR1 MNHEY and CDR2 SVGAGI. The V and J ends lost 6 bases and 2 bases respectively, with 24 bases between them. CDR3 sequence reads: CASSYTTYSGTHTDTQYF. The CDR3 region has the DNA TGTGCCAGCAGCTATACAACCTACTCCGGGACACACACAGATACGCAGTATTTT.

This clonotype was recorded at least ten times. The chain joins TRBV27 to TRBJ2-1; D is perhaps TRBD1 (6 bases). V shed 5 bases and J shed 9 bases, with 17 bases lying between them. CDR3 length: 14 amino acids. Per germline, CDR1 MNHEY and CDR2 SMNVEV (reference sequence). CDR3 sequence reads: CASSITQGQGEQFF. The CDR3 nucleotides are TGTGCCAGCAGTATTACCCAGGGGCAGGGTGAGCAGTTCTTC.

In this sample, this clonotype turned up a few times. This sequence joins TRBV5-5 and TRBJ1-1; TRBD1 agrees at 7 bases. V gave up 4 bases and J gave up 8 bases; unmatched junction bases: 5. The germline V gene encodes CDR1 SGHKS and CDR2 YYEKEE (reference sequence). CDR3 length: 12 residues. The CDR3, as DNA: TGTGCCAGCAGCAACCTACAGGGGGAAGCTTTCTTT. Translation gives CASSNLQGEAFF.

V gene TRBV6-5 combines with J gene TRBJ2-7; 7 bases are a match to TRBD2. The CDR3 spans 12 residues. Germline V gene lookup returns CDR1 MNHEY and CDR2 SVGAGI. The junction had 1 base not matched to a gene; V was cut back by 8 bases and J by 0 bases. CDR3 protein: CASSGGSYEQYF. The CDR3 nucleotides read TGTGCCAGCTCGGGGGGCTCCTACGAGCAGTACTTC.

V usage is TRBV12-3 or TRBV12-4 and J usage is TRBJ2-3, with a tentative D call TRBD2 (6 bases). There are 12 residues in the CDR3. V shed 5 bases and J shed 4 bases, with 7 bases lying between them. For the CDR3, the DNA is TGTGCCAGCAGTGGGGGGTCAGATACGCAGTATTTT. Translating gives CASSGGSDTQYF.

The chain combines TRBV7-9 with TRBJ1-4; 7 bases fit TRBD1. V trimming: 3 bases; J trimming: 8 bases; junction bases outside the gene matches: 6. In germline, CDR1 is SEHNR, CDR2 FQNEAQ (reference sequence). The CDR3 extends over 14 amino acids. The CDR3 DNA reads as TGTGCCAGCAGCTTCAGCAGGGGGGGAGAAAAACTGTTTTTT. Translating it yields CASSFSRGGEKLFF.

This clonotype has a count of ten or more. The chain carries TRBV11-2 and TRBJ2-1; D is ambiguous. V was clipped by 0 bases and J by 8 bases, with 8 bases between them. From germline, CDR1 is SGHAT and CDR2 FQNNGV. There are 13 residues in the CDR3. In nucleotides, the CDR3 is TGTGCCAGCAGCTTAGAAATGGGGTATGAGCAGTTCTTC. Translated: CASSLEMGYEQFF.

This clonotype was seen only a few times. V gene TRBV7-3 combines with J gene TRBJ2-3, with no clear D. The CDR3 runs to 13 residues. Germline assignment: CDR1 SGHTA and CDR2 FQGTGA. V shed 3 bases and J shed 1 base, with 5 bases lying between them. The CDR3 DNA sequence: TGTGCCAGCAGCTTCGAGCGCACAGATACGCAGTATTTT. Residues: CASSFERTDTQYF.

V is TRBV20-1 and J is TRBJ1-2; TRBD1 might be the D (5 bases). Trimming removed 3 bases from V and 0 bases from J, with 14 bases in between. In germline, CDR1 is DFQATT, CDR2 SNEGSKA (reference sequence). The CDR3 contains 15 residues. CDR3 nucleotide sequence: TGCAGTGCTAGGGGGGAAACCAAGTCTAACTATGGCTACACCTTC. Protein sequence: CSARGETKSNYGYTF.

This sequence joins TRBV20-1 and TRBJ2-1, with no clear D. The CDR3 length is 14 residues. In germline, CDR1 is DFQATT, CDR2 SNEGSKA (reference sequence). V lost 6 bases, J lost 0 bases, and 12 bases lay in between. The DNA of the CDR3 is TGCAGTGCCCCGACTGTATTCTCCTACAATGAGCAGTTCTTC. Its translation is CSAPTVFSYNEQFF.

J is TRBJ2-7 and V is TRBV6-2 or TRBV6-3; D may match TRBD1 or TRBD2 (5 bases each). In germline, CDR1 is MNHEY, CDR2 SVGEGT. The CDR3 sequence is 15 residues long. V lost 6 bases and J lost 1, with 16 bases in between. CDR3 sequence reads: CASRPRGQGSYEQYF. The DNA for the CDR3 is TGTGCCAGCAGGCCCCGAGGGCAGGGATCCTACGAGCAGTACTTC.

This clonotype was detected many times. The chain carries TRBV6-5 and TRBJ2-1; D is unresolved. Per germline, CDR1 MNHEY and CDR2 SVGAGI. Trimming pared 0 bases from V and 3 bases from J, leaving 6 bases between. The CDR3 runs to 14 residues. The CDR3 sequence is CASSYSKVYNEQFF. The CDR3 DNA reads TGTGCCAGCAGTTACTCAAAGGTCTACAATGAGCAGTTCTTC.

This clonotype was counted ten times or more. The genes are TRBV6-1 and TRBJ1-2; TRBD1 might be the D (6 bases). The V end was cut by 0 bases, the J end by 4 bases, with 9 bases between. Per the germline V gene, CDR1 is MNHNS and CDR2 is SASEGT. The CDR3 covers 14 residues. The chain's CDR3 is CASSEAGQLYGYTF. Here the CDR3 DNA reads TGTGCCAGCAGTGAAGCCGGACAGCTCTATGGCTACACCTTC.

This clonotype has only a few counts. This sequence joins TRBV6-2 or TRBV6-3 and TRBJ2-7; 8 bases line up with TRBD1. The CDR3 covers 16 residues. Trimming removed 4 bases from V and 6 bases from J; junction bases left unmatched: 14. From germline, CDR1 is MNHEY and CDR2 SVGEGT. CDR3 nucleotide sequence: TGTGCCAGCAGTTCCAATATCGGGACAGGTCCCCCCGAGCAGTACTTC. Protein sequence: CASSSNIGTGPPEQYF.

This clonotype was counted many times. The chain couples TRBV6-6 to TRBJ2-2; possibly TRBD1 for D (6 bases). The ends were cut back, 6 bases at V and 1 base at J, with 12 bases in the middle. Per the germline V gene, CDR1 is MNHNY and CDR2 is SVGAGI (reference sequence). The CDR3 totals 15 residues. The CDR3 DNA follows: TGTGCCAGCAGCCGCACAGGGTTGAACACCGGGGAGCTGTTTTTT. Translation: CASSRTGLNTGELFF.

There are many counts of this clonotype. The genes are TRBV12-3 or TRBV12-4 and TRBJ1-3; D gene uncertain. Trimming removed 3 bases from V and 0 bases from J, with 6 bases in between. CDR3 length: 14 amino acids. CDR3: CASSLASSGNTIYF. In nucleotides, the CDR3 is TGTGCCAGCAGTTTGGCTTCCTCTGGAAACACCATATATTTT.